This is a list of T cell receptor beta chains from one sample in a study of shared clonotypes between healthy human individuals. The table came from immunoSEQ multiplex PCR; TCRdb's copy has only in-frame clones and leaves some out. The sample lists about 1,500,000 clones; over 95% were seen once. Sequencing used naive CD4+ T cells sorted from blood. The receptor set was obtained from a man aged 25 to 40 in good health. The CDR3 runs from the conserved cysteine through the conserved F or W. D genes are given only for firm matches.

J gene: TRBJ1-2
V gene: TRBV27
D gene: NA
CDR3 protein: CASSLAQDGYGYTF
CDR3 DNA: TGTGCCAGCAGTTTAGCGCAGGACGGCTATGGCTACACCTTC

J gene: TRBJ1-1
V gene: TRBV18
D gene: TRBD1
CDR3 protein: CASSPKTGVNTEAFF
CDR3 DNA: TGTGCCAGCTCACCAAAGACAGGGGTGAACACTGAAGCTTTCTTT

J gene: TRBJ2-7
V gene: TRBV18
D gene: TRBD2
CDR3 protein: CASSPLSLAGAYEQYF
CDR3 DNA: TGTGCCAGCTCACCATTAAGCCTAGCGGGAGCCTACGAGCAGTACTTC

J gene: TRBJ2-7
V gene: TRBV6-1
D gene: NA
CDR3 protein: CASRGTDPYEQYF
CDR3 DNA: TGTGCCAGCAGAGGGACGGACCCCTACGAGCAGTACTTC

J gene: TRBJ2-3
V gene: TRBV5-1
D gene: TRBD2
CDR3 protein: CASSIGTSGSSDTQYF
CDR3 DNA: TGCGCCAGCAGCATCGGGACTAGCGGGAGTTCGGATACGCAGTATTTT

J gene: TRBJ1-5
V gene: TRBV28
D gene: TRBD1
CDR3 protein: CASSPSTGPYSNQPQHF
CDR3 DNA: TGTGCCAGCAGTCCCTCGACAGGGCCATATAGCAATCAGCCCCAGCATTTT

J gene: TRBJ1-5
V gene: TRBV2
D gene: NA
CDR3 protein: CASSYRSVGQPQHF
CDR3 DNA: TGTGCCAGCAGTTACAGGAGCGTCGGTCAGCCCCAGCATTTT

J gene: TRBJ2-1
V gene: TRBV5-4
D gene: TRBD2
CDR3 protein: CASSAITSGTSYNEQFF
CDR3 DNA: TGTGCCAGCAGCGCAATCACTAGCGGGACGTCCTACAATGAGCAGTTCTTC

J gene: TRBJ2-7
V gene: TRBV2
D gene: NA
CDR3 protein: CASSRQEDFIYEQYF
CDR3 DNA: TGTGCCAGCAGTCGTCAGGAGGATTTTATCTACGAGCAGTACTTC

J gene: TRBJ2-3
V gene: TRBV6-1
D gene: TRBD2
CDR3 protein: CASSEPGLAGLKDTQYF
CDR3 DNA: TGTGCCAGCAGTGAACCAGGACTAGCGGGTCTGAAAGATACGCAGTATTTT

J gene: TRBJ2-1
V gene: TRBV7-2
D gene: TRBD2
CDR3 protein: CASSLVFGTSYNEQFF
CDR3 DNA: TGTGCCAGCAGCTTAGTATTTGGGACTAGCTACAATGAGCAGTTCTTC

J gene: TRBJ2-1
V gene: TRBV6-5
D gene: NA
CDR3 protein: CASSYSTWSSYNEQFF
CDR3 DNA: TGTGCCAGCAGTTACTCGACGTGGAGCTCCTACAATGAGCAGTTCTTC

J gene: TRBJ2-2
V gene: TRBV4-3
D gene: TRBD2
CDR3 protein: CASSHSTGLAGGRGTGELFF
CDR3 DNA: TGCGCCAGCAGCCACTCCACGGGACTAGCGGGAGGGCGTGGCACCGGGGAGCTGTTTTTT

J gene: TRBJ1-1
V gene: TRBV5-4
D gene: NA
CDR3 protein: CASSARVGTEAFF
CDR3 DNA: TGTGCCAGCAGCGCCAGGGTGGGCACTGAAGCTTTCTTT

J gene: TRBJ2-1
V gene: TRBV27
D gene: NA
CDR3 protein: CASSFSRVSYNEQFF
CDR3 DNA: TGTGCCAGCAGTTTTTCGCGGGTCTCCTACAATGAGCAGTTCTTC

J gene: TRBJ2-1
V gene: TRBV28
D gene: TRBD2
CDR3 protein: CASSPGVAGVNEQFF
CDR3 DNA: TGTGCCAGCAGTCCCGGGGTAGCGGGGGTGAATGAGCAGTTCTTC

J gene: TRBJ1-1
V gene: TRBV7-9
D gene: NA
CDR3 protein: CASSLSGGTEAFF
CDR3 DNA: TGTGCCAGCAGCTTAAGTGGGGGCACTGAAGCTTTCTTT

J gene: TRBJ2-7
V gene: TRBV5-1
D gene: TRBD2
CDR3 protein: CASSPGLAGGLDEQYF
CDR3 DNA: TGCGCCAGCAGCCCGGGACTAGCGGGAGGGCTGGACGAGCAGTACTTC